Listed below are T cell receptor beta chains from one sample, sequenced in a study of T cells in Graves' hyperthyroidism and ophthalmopathy. TCRdb analysed the multiplex PCR reads with MiXCR anew, one entry per CDR3 protein. The table records around 35,000 distinct CDR3 sequences, under 65% of them present only once. Material: blood. The receptor set was obtained from a woman in her 40s with Graves' ophthalmopathy. The CDR3 runs from the conserved cysteine through the conserved F or W. Each record gives: V gene, clone size, CDR3 protein. Part of the rows lack a size; the others show once, few, many or a class for expanded clones.

TRBV19	medium-sized	CAAGQGRYEQYF
TRBV20-1	.	CSARDLAGGQETQYF
TRBV19	.	CASSRGTGALGAFF
TRBV19	medium-sized	CASSIDSQPQHF
TRBV14	.	CASSMTSGTDTQFF
TRBV19	few	CASTPGFGAYGCTF
TRBV5-1	.	CVSSMTGSYGYSF
TRBV5-1	many	CASRRGEGREQYF
TRBV20-1	many	CSARGAVRDHNEKLFF
TRBV2	.	CASSAQGSYSGELFF
TRBV6-5	many	CASSYRGQTDTQYF
TRBV6-6	many	CASSSDRANEQYF